This TCR beta chain was documented in a study of CD8+CD57+ T cells in acquired aplastic anemia. Overall study context: Sorted CD4+ plus CD8+ cells gave DNA averaging around 3.2 ug.

The V segment lost 4 bases and the J segment 1 base; nucleotides outside the gene matches: 2. The CDR3 covers 13 residues. CDR1 DFQATT and CDR2 SNEGSKA come from the germline V gene (reference sequence). In patients chosen for sequencing, flow cytometry had shown CD8+CD57+ cell expansion. Genomic DNA acted as the template from which TCR beta VDJ combination and CDR3 sequence profiling were carried out. Via MiXCR, TCRdb re-called the reads, giving one row per CDR3 protein. The sample gives tens of thousands of distinct CDR3 sequences, roughly 70% of which show up once; roughly 80% is in the top ten. The sequence derives from a human donor with aplastic anemia. The chain carries TRBV20-1 and TRBJ2-5, with 8 bases identical to TRBD2. The sequencing input was sorted CD4+, CD8+, or CD8+CD57+ T cells (not recorded which) from PBMCs. The CDR3 reads CSANRGGQETQYF. CDR3 DNA sequence: TGCAGTGCTAACCGGGGGGGCCAAGAGACCCAGTACTTC.